These 30 T cell receptor beta chains were all obtained from the same sample, sequenced in a study of beta chain features in type 1 diabetes. Reverse transcribing all isolated RNA meant expressed TCRB transcripts were sequenced. This table comes from immunoSEQ multiplex PCR, and its TCRdb copy is limited to in-frame clones, with some not included. The data show 860,000 or so clones, under 20% seen once. The sequencing input was naive CD4+ T cells from blood. The source is a woman in her late teens or twenties in good health.

A word on this clone: Sequence at one end of the junction differs from germline and may be a read error. V usage is TRBV10-3 and J usage is TRBJ2-1, with a tentative D call TRBD1 (6 bases). The CDR3 runs 13 residues. CDR1 is ENHRY, CDR2 SYGVKD, per germline. CDR3 sequence: CDISDQGSNEQFF. CDR3 nucleotides: TGTGACATCAGTGATCAGGGGTCCAATGAGCAGTTCTTC.

This clone showed up just a few times. The CDR3 loop is CAISDSTSGLTDTQYF. DNA for the CDR3: TGTGCCATCAGTGATTCGACTAGCGGGCTCACAGATACGCAGTATTTT. The chain uses TRBV10-3 and TRBJ2-3; the match to TRBD2 covers 10 bases. This CDR3 contains 16 residues. V was clipped by 3 bases and J by 2 bases; unmatched bases: 5. From germline, CDR1 is ENHRY and CDR2 SYGVKD.

The chain links TRBV5-6 to TRBJ1-2; D remains unclear. CDR3 size: 14 residues. The V gene's germline CDR1 is SGHDT and CDR2 YYEEEE. V was shortened by 5 bases and J by 0 bases, with 11 bases between the two germline ends. The CDR3 DNA reads TGTGCCAGCAGATACCACGGGGCTAACTATGGCTACACCTTC. Its protein product is CASRYHGANYGYTF.

This rearrangement joins TRBV5-4 to TRBJ1-2, with D uncertain. Trimming cost V 3 bases and J 5 bases, with 5 bases left between them. The CDR3 consists of 11 residues. CDR1 and CDR2 from the germline V gene are SGHNT and YYREEE (reference sequence). For the CDR3, the DNA is TGTGCCAGCAGCTCTCAATATGGCTACACCTTC. Amino acid sequence: CASSSQYGYTF.

This rearrangement joins TRBV19 to TRBJ1-5; TRBD1 is a possible D gene (5 bases). Trimming shortened V by 5 bases and J by 5 bases, and 10 bases separated the two germline ends. There are 13 residues in the CDR3. Germline CDR1 reads LNHDA; CDR2 reads SQIVND (reference sequence). The CDR3 here is CASSWGGDQPQHF. DNA of the CDR3: TGTGCCAGTAGTTGGGGCGGGGATCAGCCCCAGCATTTT.

V usage is TRBV25-1 and J usage is TRBJ2-7; possible D gene TRBD2, 6 bases. Trimming took 6 bases from V and 2 from J, leaving 11 bases between them. This CDR3 comprises 13 residues. Germline V gives CDR1 MGHDK, CDR2 SYGVNS. In nucleotides, the CDR3 is TGTGCCAGCAGCCGGGACTTAACCTACGAGCAGTACTTC. Translation: CASSRDLTYEQYF.

This clone was counted between two and nine times. The V call is TRBV7-8, the J call TRBJ2-1, with 7 positions matching TRBD1. The CDR3 length is 15 residues. Germline assignment: CDR1 SGHVS and CDR2 FQNEAQ. The junction had 7 bases not matched to a gene; V was cut back by 5 bases and J by 3 bases. CDR3 residues: CASSTYRGIYNEQFF. Here the CDR3 DNA reads TGTGCCAGCAGCACTTACAGGGGCATCTACAATGAGCAGTTCTTC.

The chain uses TRBV5-4 and TRBJ2-7, with 10 bases that match TRBD1. Unmatched junction bases numbered 3, after V lost 5 bases and J lost 1 base. The CDR3 extends over 14 amino acids. Germline loops: CDR1 SGHNT, CDR2 YYREEE (reference sequence). CDR3: CASSRDRGSYEQYF. In DNA, the CDR3 is TGTGCCAGCAGTCGGGACAGGGGTTCCTACGAGCAGTACTTC.

CDR3 in DNA: TGCGCCAGCAGCCAAGTGTGGGGCGCGAACACCGGGGAGCTGTTTTTT. Residues: CASSQVWGANTGELFF. The chain couples TRBV4-3 to TRBJ2-2, with D possibly matching TRBD1 (5 bases). The V end was cut by 1 base, the J end by 0 bases, with 9 bases between. The CDR3 contains 16 residues. Germline V gene sequence: CDR1 LGHNA, CDR2 YSLEER.

This clone was recorded a few times. J is TRBJ2-1 and V is TRBV5-4; D is possibly TRBD1 (6 bases). The CDR3 runs 17 residues. The V and J ends lost 1 base and 5 bases respectively, with 19 bases between them. Germline CDR1 and CDR2: SGHNT and YYREEE (reference sequence). CDR3 protein: CASSLRPTGGIHNEQFF. The CDR3 DNA is TGTGCCAGCAGCTTGCGACCGACAGGTGGGATTCACAATGAGCAGTTCTTC.

The genes are TRBV7-9 and TRBJ2-5, with 12 positions matching TRBD2. Germline lookup yields CDR1 SEHNR and CDR2 FQNEAQ (reference sequence). V dropped 2 bases and J dropped 5; count of bases not matched to a gene: 12. This CDR3 comprises 18 residues. The CDR3 nucleotides read TGTGCCAGCAGCTTAAGTGCCCTACGACTAGCGGGAGTTGAGACCCAGTACTTC. It specifies CASSLSALRLAGVETQYF.

This clone was observed a few times. The chain is built from TRBV27 and TRBJ2-7, with D maybe TRBD1 (6 bases). Per the germline V gene, CDR1 is MNHEY and CDR2 is SMNVEV (reference sequence). V was clipped by 9 bases and J by 0 bases, with 15 bases between them. The CDR3 is 14 residues long. The CDR3 DNA reads as TGTGCCAGTAGGCTGAGGGGGAGCTCCTACGAGCAGTACTTC. As protein: CASRLRGSSYEQYF.

This clone was seen only a few times. The chain combines TRBV9 with TRBJ2-1, with 9 bases identical to TRBD2. Germline CDR1 is SGDLS and CDR2 is YYNGEE. Unmatched junction bases numbered 4, after V lost 0 bases and J lost 6 bases. The CDR3 runs 15 residues. The chain's CDR3 is CASSVAASGANEQFF. The CDR3 coding sequence is TGTGCCAGCAGCGTAGCGGCTAGCGGGGCCAATGAGCAGTTCTTC. The full variable domain, in which reference TRBV9 and TRBJ2-1 provide the parts outside the CDR3, is DSGVTQTPKHLITATGQRVTLRCSPRSGDLSVYWYQQSLDQGLQFLIQYYNGEERAKGNILERFSAQQFPDLHSELNLSSLELGDSALYFCASSVAASGANEQFFGPGTRLTVL.

This sequence joins TRBV7-8 and TRBJ2-3; perhaps TRBD2 as D (5 bases). Germline loops: CDR1 SGHVS, CDR2 FQNEAQ. This CDR3 is built from 17 residues. V gave up 2 bases and J gave up 0 bases, with 15 bases separating them. The CDR3 nucleotides read TGTGCCAGCAGCTTAAGCGGCCTCGGTGCTAGCACAGATACGCAGTATTTT. Encoded protein: CASSLSGLGASTDTQYF. The full variable domain, rest sourced from reference TRBV7-8 and TRBJ2-3, is GAGVSQSPRYKVAKRGQDVALRCDPISGHVSLFWYQQALGQGPEFLTYFQNEAQLDKSGLPSDRFFAERPEGSVSTLKIQRTQQEDSAVYLCASSLSGLGASTDTQYFGPGTRLTVL.

This clone has a handful of counts. The J gene is TRBJ2-7, the V gene TRBV2; 12 nucleotides match TRBD2. With 6 bases clipped from V and 12 bases from J, the junction kept 9 bases outside the gene matches. The CDR3 covers 13 residues. Looked up from germline, CDR1 is SNHLY and CDR2 is FYNNEI. CDR3 DNA sequence: TGTGCCAGCAGATATTCGACTAGCGGGAGTATGTACTTC. Protein: CASRYSTSGSMYF.

Only a few counts were recorded for this clone. The gene calls are TRBV19 and TRBJ1-5, with 8 bases that match TRBD1. The V gene end was trimmed by 5 bases and the J gene end by 3 bases; junction bases not matched to a gene: 6. The CDR3 contains 15 residues. Germline CDR1 is LNHDA and CDR2 is SQIVND (reference sequence). DNA of the CDR3: TGTGCCAGTAGTTACCAGGGGGCTATCAATCAGCCCCAGCATTTT. Translating it yields CASSYQGAINQPQHF.

The V gene is TRBV28, the J gene TRBJ2-7; 9 positions agree with TRBD2. CDR1 is MDHEN, CDR2 SYDVKM, per germline. This CDR3 has 17 amino acids. V shed 3 bases and J 2 bases; nucleotides not matched to a gene: 11. CDR3 sequence reads: CASSFGLAGTTAYEQYF. The CDR3 bases are TGTGCCAGCAGTTTCGGTCTAGCGGGGACTACTGCCTACGAGCAGTACTTC.

There are a few counts of this clone. The chain couples TRBV9 to TRBJ2-7, with no clear D. This CDR3 is built from 15 residues. V gave up 0 bases and J gave up 3 bases, with 13 bases separating them. Germline V gene lookup returns CDR1 SGDLS and CDR2 YYNGEE. Here the CDR3 DNA reads TGTGCCAGCAGCGTAGGTCCGTTGTTCCGCTACGAGCAGTACTTC. Translation: CASSVGPLFRYEQYF.

This chain connects TRBV28 to TRBJ1-2, with TRBD1 as a possible D gene (5 bases). Germline V gene data show CDR1 as MDHEN and CDR2 as SYDVKM. The CDR3 runs to 14 residues. The V end lost 7 bases, the J end lost 2 bases, and 14 bases lay between the germline ends. CDR3 protein: CASIQGAQNYGYTF. DNA of the CDR3: TGTGCCAGCATCCAGGGCGCCCAAAACTATGGCTACACCTTC.

The rearrangement uses TRBV9 and TRBJ2-7, with 8 bases that match TRBD1. The germline CDR1 and CDR2 sequences are SGDLS and YYNGEE. The CDR3 is 15 amino acids. V trimming: 0 bases; J trimming: 4 bases; junction bases outside the gene matches: 6. The CDR3 is CASSVDGGQEYEQYF. The CDR3 DNA reads as TGTGCCAGCAGCGTAGACGGGGGACAGGAGTACGAGCAGTACTTC.

The genes are TRBV21-1 and TRBJ2-5. TRBV21-1 is shown as a pseudogene. The CDR3 spans 16 residues. The CDR3 reads CASSDSRDEQQETQYF. In DNA form, the CDR3 reads TGTGCCAGCAGCGATTCCCGGGACGAACAACAAGAGACCCAGTACTTC.

This clone has just one count. The rearrangement joins TRBV14 to TRBJ2-5, with 7 bases that match TRBD2. Gene TRBJ2-7 matches the end of the DNA better, so the J call may be wrong. The CDR3 loop spans 16 amino acids. Germline values: CDR1 SGHDN, CDR2 FVKESK. CDR3 protein: CASSQLKAGPSYEQYF. The CDR3 bases are TGTGCCAGCAGCCAGTTAAAAGCGGGACCGTCCTACGAGCAGTACTTC.

This clone has more than one count but fewer than ten. This chain links TRBV5-1 with TRBJ2-5, with D possibly called TRBD1 or TRBD2 (6 bases each). Germline V gene data show CDR1 as SGHRS and CDR2 as YFSETQ. V lost 6 bases to trimming and J lost 5 bases, with 20 bases between them. The CDR3 length is 15 residues. CDR3 loop: CASMGGALTAETQYF. The CDR3, as DNA: TGCGCCAGCATGGGGGGCGCTTTGACGGCTGAGACCCAGTACTTC.

The chain has TRBV18 and TRBJ2-3; 10 nucleotides match TRBD2. This CDR3 contains 17 residues. V lost 3 bases, J lost 0 bases, and 6 bases stayed unmatched. In germline, CDR1 is KGHSH, CDR2 LQKENI. The CDR3 protein is CASSPEREGLSTDTQYF. The CDR3 DNA sequence: TGTGCCAGCTCACCGGAGCGGGAGGGCCTGAGCACAGATACGCAGTATTTT.

This chain joins TRBV5-1 and TRBJ1-2; D ambiguous. V was trimmed by 2 bases and J by 0 bases, leaving 11 bases between them. CDR1 SGHRS and CDR2 YFSETQ come from the germline V gene. The CDR3 is 15 residues long. The CDR3 coding sequence is TGCGCCAGCAGCTTTATCCCGGGGACTAACTATGGCTACACCTTC. Translating gives CASSFIPGTNYGYTF.

This clone occurred a few times. V usage is TRBV27 and J usage is TRBJ2-7, with 10 bases fitting TRBD1. Trimming cost V 6 bases and J 0 bases; bases outside gene matches: 5. The CDR3 has 15 residues. The germline gives CDR1 MNHEY, CDR2 SMNVEV (reference sequence). CDR3 sequence (DNA): TGTGCCAGCAGGAGACAGGGGGCAAGCTCCTACGAGCAGTACTTC. Translating gives CASRRQGASSYEQYF.

The V call is TRBV2, the J call TRBJ2-3, with TRBD2 matching 7 bases. Germline CDR1 is SNHLY and CDR2 is FYNNEI. This CDR3 has 16 amino acids. V gave up 0 bases and J gave up 2 bases; unmatched junction bases: 5. The chain's CDR3 is CASSEAPAGATDTQYF. The DNA for the CDR3 is TGTGCCAGCAGTGAAGCGCCTGCGGGAGCCACAGATACGCAGTATTTT.

The table lists this clone with a few counts. V is TRBV7-9 and J is TRBJ2-2; unclear D gene. The germline V gene encodes CDR1 SEHNR and CDR2 FQNEAQ (reference sequence). V was shortened by 6 bases and J by 5 bases, with 4 bases between the two germline ends. The CDR3 loop spans 11 amino acids. CDR3 region: CASRPTGELFF. For the CDR3, the DNA is TGTGCCAGCAGACCTACCGGGGAGCTGTTTTTT.

This chain links TRBV7-3 with TRBJ2-7, with TRBD2 matching over 8 bases. Germline V gene data show CDR1 as SGHTA and CDR2 as FQGTGA. The V segment lost 8 bases and the J segment 5 bases; nucleotides outside the gene matches: 17. The CDR3 extends over 16 amino acids. CDR3 residues: CASPLRPAGGADEQYF. Here the CDR3 DNA reads TGTGCCAGCCCCTTGCGACCGGCGGGAGGTGCCGACGAGCAGTACTTC.

This chain connects TRBV13 to TRBJ2-2; 10 nucleotides agree with TRBD2. Germline CDR1 is PRHDT and CDR2 is FYEKMQ (reference sequence). This CDR3 has 17 amino acids. Unmatched junction bases numbered 6, after V lost 4 bases and J lost 1 base. The CDR3 region is CASSSLAGARNTGELFF. The CDR3 coding sequence is TGTGCCAGCAGCTCCCTAGCGGGAGCGCGGAACACCGGGGAGCTGTTTTTT.